These 11 T cell receptor beta chains were sequenced from one sample in a study of cytomegalovirus exposure and HLA in healthy donors. This PCR relied on a set of 60 Vbeta primers and 13 Jbeta primers. Only in-frame clones appear in the TCRdb table, and some are missing; sequencing was by immunoSEQ multiplex PCR. The data show more than 95,000 clones, around a tenth seen once. The sample comprised PBMCs. These receptors all come from a man aged 35-49 years in good health and CMV-seropositive.

This clone was picked up a small number of times. The chain is built from TRBV7-8 and TRBJ1-2, with TRBD1 matching over 8 bases. Germline CDR1 is SGHVS and CDR2 is FQNEAQ. This CDR3 has 14 amino acids. The V segment lost 4 bases and the J segment 5 bases; nucleotides outside the gene matches: 6. In DNA, the CDR3 is TGTGCCAGCAGCTCCTCAGGGGGCGGATATGGCTACACCTTC. This translates into CASSSSGGGYGYTF.

This clone was seen a handful of times. The CDR3 coding sequence is TGTGCCAGCAGTTTAAGGGCAGGGCGAGGAAAAAACATTCAGTACTTC. This gives the protein CASSLRAGRGKNIQYF. This chain links TRBV28 with TRBJ2-4; maybe TRBD1 (5 bases). V lost 2 bases to trimming and J lost 4 bases, with 15 bases between them. Germline CDR1 MDHEN, CDR2 SYDVKM. The CDR3 is 16 amino acids.

In this sample, this clone turned up a few times. The chain uses TRBV11-2 and TRBJ2-7; no definite D call. Trimming pared 3 bases from V and 4 bases from J, leaving 4 bases between. This CDR3 region has 11 residues. CDR1 SGHAT and CDR2 FQNNGV come from the germline V gene. The DNA of the CDR3 is TGTGCCAGCAGCTTTCTTTACGAGCAGTACTTC. This codes for CASSFLYEQYF.

This clone was observed a few times. V usage is TRBV18 and J usage is TRBJ2-6; tentatively, D is TRBD2 (6 bases). V lost 6 bases to trimming and J lost 0 bases, with 12 bases between them. There are 16 residues in the CDR3. Germline CDR1 is KGHSH and CDR2 is LQKENI. The CDR3 nucleotides read TGTGCCAGCTCTACTCGGGGGACCTCTGGGGCCAACGTCCTGACTTTC. Residues: CASSTRGTSGANVLTF.

This sequence joins TRBV6-4 and TRBJ2-1; 11 nucleotides match TRBD2. Germline V gene lookup returns CDR1 MRHNA and CDR2 SNTAGT. V shed 6 bases and J 6 bases; nucleotides not matched to a gene: 7. The CDR3 sequence is 15 residues long. The CDR3 coding sequence is TGTGCCAGCAGCCGGGGACTAGCGGCGGTCAATGAGCAGTTCTTC. Translated, it gives CASSRGLAAVNEQFF.

In its sample, this clone was seen a few times. The junction differs from germline at one of its ends, possibly a read error. The chain combines TRBV4-1 with TRBJ2-4; 7 positions match TRBD1. Germline CDR1 MGHRA, CDR2 YSYEKL. The CDR3 has 15 residues. The CDR3, as DNA: TGCGCCAGCAGCCAACCCCGGGACAGTAAAAAAATTCAGTACTTC. Translation: CASSQPRDSKKIQYF.

This clone has a handful of counts. The rearrangement uses TRBV7-9 and TRBJ2-7, with 10 bases fitting TRBD2. From germline, CDR1 is SEHNR and CDR2 FQNEAQ (reference sequence). V lost 5 bases to trimming and J lost 2 bases; unmatched junction nucleotides: 12. CDR3 length: 17 residues. The CDR3 DNA sequence: TGTGCCAGCAGCCCCCTAGGACTAGCGGTTTCTACCTACGAGCAGTACTTC. This codes for CASSPLGLAVSTYEQYF.

In this sample, this clone turned up a few times. This chain joins TRBV18 and TRBJ2-5; TRBD2 matches 10 bases. The CDR3 covers 15 residues. With V trimmed by 6 bases and J by 5 bases, 9 bases remained unmatched. The germline V gene has CDR1 KGHSH and CDR2 LQKENI. The CDR3 sequence is CASSALAGESETQYF. As DNA, the CDR3 is TGTGCCAGCTCCGCCCTAGCGGGAGAATCGGAGACCCAGTACTTC.

The rearrangement joins TRBV9 to TRBJ2-5, with D unclear. The V and J ends lost 2 bases and 7 bases respectively, with 12 bases between them. The CDR3 spans 13 residues. Germline V gene lookup returns CDR1 SGDLS and CDR2 YYNGEE. CDR3 nucleotides: TGTGCCAGCAGCGTTGGGCTTAAGGTGACCCAGTACTTC. Residues: CASSVGLKVTQYF.

This chain joins TRBV6-1 and TRBJ2-7; 9 bases map to TRBD2. Germline CDR1 reads MNHNS; CDR2 reads SASEGT. The CDR3 consists of 15 residues. The trim removed 2 bases at V and 1 base at J, leaving 3 bases unmatched. The CDR3 nucleotides read TGTGCCAGCAGTGAACCAACTAGCGGGTCCTACGAGCAGTACTTC. Its protein is CASSEPTSGSYEQYF.

This clone was counted between two and nine times. CDR3 residues: CASSQPSTSGPEYEQYF. The CDR3 region has the DNA TGTGCCAGCAGCCAACCTAGTACTAGCGGACCTGAATACGAGCAGTACTTC. The rearrangement joins TRBV14 to TRBJ2-7; 8 bases are a match to TRBD2. The CDR3 runs to 17 residues. V shed 2 bases, J shed 4 bases, and the junction held 13 bases outside the gene matches. CDR1 is SGHDN, CDR2 FVKESK, per germline. Using reference TRBV14 and TRBJ2-7 for the parts outside the CDR3, the full variable domain is EAGVTQFPSHSVIEKGQTVTLRCDPISGHDNLYWYRRVMGKEIKFLLHFVKESKQDESGMPNNRFLAERTGGTYSTLKVQPAELEDSGVYFCASSQPSTSGPEYEQYFGPGTRLTVT.